This entry is about one T cell receptor (beta chain). Study processing details: Reference gene primer amplification in the assay estimated nucleated cell counts. Clones were read by immunoSEQ multiplex PCR, and TCRdb kept only the in-frame ones, dropping some. V, J and clone size are those of that table, while D and trimming were read from the DNA. Found here are 240,000 or so clones, around 89% of them singletons; the top ten hold more than 0.95%. This CDR3 spans 14 amino acids. V shed 7 bases and J 8 bases; nucleotides not matched to a gene: 8. The germline V gene has CDR1 MNHEY and CDR2 SVGAGI. The sample comes from a study of blood T cell repertoires in COVID-19. Study context: Sites in the United States, Italy and Spain provided acute and convalescent COVID-19 samples.

The J gene is TRBJ1-6, the V gene TRBV6-5; TRBD1 aligns across 7 bases. Material: peripheral blood. This clonotype was obtained from a woman aged 40 to 49 who had recovered from COVID-19. This CDR3 is CASNPRTGHSPLHF. CDR3 bases: TGTGCCAGCAACCCACGGACAGGACATTCACCCCTCCACTTT.